This TCR beta chain came from a study of low-dose radiotherapy and immunotherapy resistance in tumors. Across the whole study: Per fraction, Cohort 1 was given 0.5 Gy every 2 weeks, for a total of 6.5 Gy. Aspirin was administered orally at 300 mg daily for four cycles, commencing on cycle 1 day 1.

TRAV- and TRBV-specific primers primed first-strand cDNA, covering alpha and beta chains. TCR amplification used 15 to 20 PCR cycles, a constant-region primer and a V-primer adapter. mRNA, after isolation, was amplified by in vitro transcription. MiXCR, run by TCRdb on the reads, gives a single entry per CDR3 protein. The sample holds tens of thousands of distinct CDR3 sequences, less than 65% seen once. Germline V gives CDR1 SGHRS, CDR2 YFSETQ. Losses at the gene ends were 4 bases for V and 10 bases for J; bases not matched to a gene: 7. This CDR3 has 13 amino acids. Time point specified: after trial treatment. Treatment: LDRT plus nivolumab, ipilimumab, low-dose cyclophosphamide and aspirin (RACIN trial).

Sequences were derived from PBMCs, sampled after low-dose radiotherapy plus immunotherapy. The gene calls are TRBV5-1 and TRBJ1-1; the match to TRBD1 covers 10 bases. The clonotype was recovered from a male donor with gallbladder cancer. The CDR3 here is CASSPGQGLGAFF. The CDR3 nucleotides read TGCGCCAGCAGCCCGGGACAGGGGTTAGGAGCTTTCTTT.